The entry below gives a single T cell receptor (beta chain) sequence along with its context. The record originates from a study of T cell changes during pregnancy in multiple sclerosis. TCRdb keeps only in-frame clones here, not all; method: immunoSEQ multiplex PCR. The sample yields under 150,000 clones, roughly 95% seen once. Per germline, CDR1 MDHEN and CDR2 SYDVKM. After removal of 5 bases from V and 6 bases from J, the junction contained 11 bases not matched to a gene. The CDR3 has 15 residues. The receptor comes from a female donor with multiple sclerosis, enrolled in a pregnancy study. Specimen: peripheral blood, collected after pregnancy. V usage is TRBV28 and J usage is TRBJ1-2; 8 nucleotides line up with TRBD1. The CDR3 bases are TGTGCCAGCAGTCTATCCGGACAGGGACGGAATGGCTACACCTTC. Translation: CASSLSGQGRNGYTF.